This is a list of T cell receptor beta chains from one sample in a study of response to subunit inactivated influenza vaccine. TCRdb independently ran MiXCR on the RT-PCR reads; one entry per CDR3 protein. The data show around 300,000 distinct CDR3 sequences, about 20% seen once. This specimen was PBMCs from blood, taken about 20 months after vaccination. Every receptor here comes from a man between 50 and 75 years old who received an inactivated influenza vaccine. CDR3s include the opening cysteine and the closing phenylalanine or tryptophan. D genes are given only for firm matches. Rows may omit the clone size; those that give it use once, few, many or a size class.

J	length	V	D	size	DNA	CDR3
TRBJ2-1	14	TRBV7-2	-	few	TGTGCCAGCAGCCCAAAGGGGGGGCACAATGAGCAGTTCTTC	CASSPKGGHNEQFF
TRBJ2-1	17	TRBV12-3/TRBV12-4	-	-	TGTGCCAGCAGCCCGGGACAGTGGAGGGGCTCCTACAATGAGCAGTTCTTC	CASSPGQWRGSYNEQFF
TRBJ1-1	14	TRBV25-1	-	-	TGTGCCAGCAGCCTCCCCTCAGGTAACGCTGAAGCTTTCTTT	CASSLPSGNAEAFF
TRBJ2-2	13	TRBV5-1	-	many	TGCGCCAGCAGCTTGGATCCCACCGGGGAGCTGTTTTTT	CASSLDPTGELFF
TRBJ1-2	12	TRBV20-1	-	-	TGCAGTGCTTCTGAGGGGTCCGACGGCTACACCTTC	CSASEGSDGYTF
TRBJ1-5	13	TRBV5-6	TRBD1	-	TGTGCCAGCAGCTCCAGGGGGTCGGGGCCCCAGCATTTT	CASSSRGSGPQHF
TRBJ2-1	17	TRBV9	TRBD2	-	TGTGCCAGCAGCCCCAGAAGGGCGGGAGACCTCTACAATGAGCAGTTCTTC	CASSPRRAGDLYNEQFF
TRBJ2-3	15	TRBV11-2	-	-	TGTGCCAGCAGGCCTACCGGGACACCGATTTCTACGCAGTATTTT	CASRPTGTPISTQYF
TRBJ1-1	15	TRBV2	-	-	TGTGCCAGCAGTGGGACCCTGTTTGGGGGCACTGAAGCTTTCTTT	CASSGTLFGGTEAFF
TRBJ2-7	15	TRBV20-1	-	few	TGCAGTGCTAGAGATCACGCGGGACGGGTTTACGAGCAGTACTTC	CSARDHAGRVYEQYF
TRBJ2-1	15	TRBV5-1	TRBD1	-	TGCGCCAGCAGCTTCCGGACAGGTTCCTACAATGAGCAGTCCTTC	CASSFRTGSYNEQSF
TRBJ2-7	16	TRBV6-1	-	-	TGTGCCAGCAGTGAAGCCGGGCGAAGAGGAGCTAACGAGCAGTACTTC	CASSEAGRRGANEQYF
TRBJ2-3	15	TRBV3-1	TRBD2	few	TGTGCCAGCAGCAAACTAGCGGGGGCGGGGGATACGCAGTATTTT	CASSKLAGAGDTQYF
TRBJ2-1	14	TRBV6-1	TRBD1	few	TGTGCCAGCAGCCCAGGACAGGGCTACAATGAGCAGTTCTTC	CASSPGQGYNEQFF
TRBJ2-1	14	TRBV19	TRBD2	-	TGTGCCAGTAGTATTCTAGCGGTATGGAATGAGCAGTTCTTC	CASSILAVWNEQFF
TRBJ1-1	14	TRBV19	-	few	TGTGCCAGTACCGGACCGACAGGGAACACTGAAGCTTTCTTT	CASTGPTGNTEAFF
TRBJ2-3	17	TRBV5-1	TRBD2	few	TGCGCCAGCAGCTTGGTTCTGACTAGCGGGAGCACAGATACGCAGTATTTT	CASSLVLTSGSTDTQYF
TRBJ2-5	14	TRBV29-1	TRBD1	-	TGCAGCGTTGAGGGCCAGGGGGTACAAGAGACCCAGTACTTC	CSVEGQGVQETQYF
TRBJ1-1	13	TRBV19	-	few	TGTGCCAGTAGTATGCTGCAGAACACTGAAGCTTTCTTT	CASSMLQNTEAFF
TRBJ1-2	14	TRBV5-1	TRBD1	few	TGCGCCAGCAGCTTGGATGGGACAGGGGGAGGCTACACCTTC	CASSLDGTGGGYTF
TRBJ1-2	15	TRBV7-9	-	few	TGTGCCAGCAGCTTAACACCCACCAATAACTATGGCTACACCTTC	CASSLTPTNNYGYTF
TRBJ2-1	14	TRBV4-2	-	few	TGTGCCAGCAGCCAATCCGACAGCAACAATGAGCAGTTCTTC	CASSQSDSNNEQFF
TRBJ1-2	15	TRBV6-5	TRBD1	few	TGTGCCAGCAGTTACACACAACAGGGGATCTATGGCTACACCTTC	CASSYTQQGIYGYTF
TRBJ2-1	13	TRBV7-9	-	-	TGTGCCAGCAGCCGCCAGGCCTACAATGAGCAGTTCTTC	CASSRQAYNEQFF
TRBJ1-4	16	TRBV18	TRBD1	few	TGTGCCAGCTCACCACAACAGGGGGCCTGGAATGAAAAACTGTTTTTT	CASSPQQGAWNEKLFF
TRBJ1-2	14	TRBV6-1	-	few	TGTGCCAGCAGTAGCCGGGGGGGTTTTTATGGCTACACCTTC	CASSSRGGFYGYTF
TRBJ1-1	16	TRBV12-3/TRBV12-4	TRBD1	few	TGTGCCAGCAGTTTCATTCTTTCGACAGGGGGCCTTTCAGCTTTCTTT	CASSFILSTGGLSAFF
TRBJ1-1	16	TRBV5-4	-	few	TGTGCCAGCAGCCGCTCGACCGGGCCGATAAACACTGAAGCTTTCTTT	CASSRSTGPINTEAFF
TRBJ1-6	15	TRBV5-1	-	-	TGCGCCAGCAGCTTCGCGGGACAATATAATTCACCCCTCCACTTT	CASSFAGQYNSPLHF
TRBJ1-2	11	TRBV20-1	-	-	TGCAGTGCTAGAACGGTCTTGGGCTACACCTTC	CSARTVLGYTF
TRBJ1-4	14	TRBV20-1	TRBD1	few	TGCAGTGCTCGAGGACAGGAAAGTGCGGAAAAACTGTTTTTT	CSARGQESAEKLFF
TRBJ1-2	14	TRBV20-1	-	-	TGCAGTGCTAGAGATCTGGGGTATTGGTATGGCTACACCTTC	CSARDLGYWYGYTF
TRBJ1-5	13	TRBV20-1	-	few	TGCAGTGCTAGAGATACGGGAGATCAGCCCCAGCATTTT	CSARDTGDQPQHF
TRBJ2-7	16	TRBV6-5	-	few	TGTGCCAGCAGTTATTCTGCAGGGACATCCTCCTACGAGCAGTACTTC	CASSYSAGTSSYEQYF
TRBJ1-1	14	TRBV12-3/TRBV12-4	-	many	TGTGCCAGCAGGTCCCGGGCCTCGAACACTGAAGCTTTCTTT	CASRSRASNTEAFF
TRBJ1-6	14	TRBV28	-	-	TGTGCCAGCAGTTTAGGGTACAGTAATTCACCCCTCCACTTT	CASSLGYSNSPLHF
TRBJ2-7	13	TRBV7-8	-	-	TGTGCCAGCAGCTACACACGAGAGCTCGAGCAGTACTTC	CASSYTRELEQYF
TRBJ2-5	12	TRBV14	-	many	TGTGCCAGCAGCCAAGGGGGAGAGACCCAGTACTTC	CASSQGGETQYF
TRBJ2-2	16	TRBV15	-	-	TGTGCCACCAGCAGAGACCCGACAGGATCGACCGGGGAGCTGTTTTTT	CATSRDPTGSTGELFF
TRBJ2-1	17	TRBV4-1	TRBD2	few	TGCGCCAGCAGTCGTACTACCGGGACTAGCGGTTACAATGAGCAGTTCTTC	CASSRTTGTSGYNEQFF
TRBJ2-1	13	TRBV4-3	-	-	TGCGCCAGCAGCCAAAATAACAACAATGAGCAGTTCTTC	CASSQNNNNEQFF
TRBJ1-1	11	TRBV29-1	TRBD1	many	TGCAGCGTTGCTGGGGACAGGGCCGCTTTCTTT	CSVAGDRAAFF
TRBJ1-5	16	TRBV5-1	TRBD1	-	TGCGCCAGCAGCCCAGGGACAGGGGGCGGCAATCAGCCCCAGCATTTT	CASSPGTGGGNQPQHF
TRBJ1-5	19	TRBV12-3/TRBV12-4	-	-	TGTGCCATCAGACGCCACGGCAGGGGCCTGCTTTATAGCAATCAGCCCCAGCATTTT	CAIRRHGRGLLYSNQPQHF
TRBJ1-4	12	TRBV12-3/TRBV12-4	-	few	TGTGCCAGCAGGCCAGGGGTTGAAAAACTGTTTTTT	CASRPGVEKLFF
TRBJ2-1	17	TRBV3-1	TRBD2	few	TGTGCCAGCAGCCAAGATCCTAGCGGGAGAATCTACAATGAGCAGTTCTTC	CASSQDPSGRIYNEQFF
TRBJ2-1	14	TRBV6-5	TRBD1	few	TGTGCCAGCAGTTACTTACAGGGGGCGAATGAGCAGTTCTTC	CASSYLQGANEQFF
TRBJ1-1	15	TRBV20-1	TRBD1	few	TGCAGTGCACCCCCCGGGACAGCGATGAACACTGAAGCTTTCTTT	CSAPPGTAMNTEAFF
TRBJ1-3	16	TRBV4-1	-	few	TGCGCCAGCAGCCAAGAGGACGTCAGTGAGCGAAACACCATATATTTT	CASSQEDVSERNTIYF
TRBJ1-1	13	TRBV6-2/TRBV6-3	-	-	TGTGCCAGCAGGATTGACGGGAACACTGAAGCTTTCTTT	CASRIDGNTEAFF
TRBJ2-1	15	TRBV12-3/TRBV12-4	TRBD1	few	TGTGCCAGCAGCATACAGGGGGCAGCCTACAATGAGCAGTTCTTC	CASSIQGAAYNEQFF
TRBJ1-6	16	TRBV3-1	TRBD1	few	TGTGCCAGCAGCCTTCTCCCGGGACAGGGAAATTCACCCCTCCACTTT	CASSLLPGQGNSPLHF
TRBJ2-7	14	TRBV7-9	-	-	TGTGCCAGCAGCTTAGATACAGGGCTCTACGAGCAGTACTTC	CASSLDTGLYEQYF
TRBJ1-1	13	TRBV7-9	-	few	TGTGCCAGCAGCTTAGGACAGAGGTCTGAAGCTTTCTTT	CASSLGQRSEAFF
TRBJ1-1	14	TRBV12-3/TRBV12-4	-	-	TGTGCCAGCACCGGGGGAGTAGGGCACACTGAAGCTTTCTTT	CASTGGVGHTEAFF